Included here is one T cell receptor (beta chain) sequence, with context. Its matching antigen is unknown. This sample is drawn from a study of PD-L1 blockade in urothelial cancer. Study-wide context: Atezolizumab therapy began for patients in 2014, dosed at 1,200 mg intravenously every 3 weeks. Blood analysis was done at 3 weeks (second dose) and 6 weeks after treatment began.

Measured with immunoSEQ multiplex PCR; TCRdb has only the in-frame clones, and not every one. The sample yields just under 40,000 clones, roughly 91% seen once. V was cut by 1 base and J by 0 bases, with 10 bases left in between. The CDR3 length is 15 residues. In germline, CDR1 is WNHNN, CDR2 SYGVQD (reference sequence). The study, taken as a whole, reports: Pretreatment TCR clonality in blood under the median foretold superior survival.

This sequence was found in a man aged 60 to 75 with urothelial cancer. This sample comprised PBMCs, obtained around atezolizumab (anti-PD-L1) treatment. The chain carries TRBV10-1 and TRBJ2-7; a possible D gene is TRBD2 (5 bases). The CDR3 is CASSEYRAGSYEQYF. The CDR3 DNA reads as TGCGCCAGCAGTGAGTATCGGGCGGGCTCCTACGAGCAGTACTTC.